The 21 T cell receptor beta chains below were found in one sample sequenced in a study of blood T cell repertoires in COVID-19. Libraries were prepared by immunoSEQ multiplex PCR; TCRdb keeps only in-frame clonotypes and omits some of them. The table records roughly 190,000 clones, more than 85% of them present only once. Input material: peripheral blood. The receptors were gathered from a woman aged 80 or over in a cohort sampled during active or convalescent COVID-19.

The V and J genes are TRBV28 and TRBJ1-2, with 8 bases fitting TRBD1. Germline V gene lookup returns CDR1 MDHEN and CDR2 SYDVKM. The ends lost 7 bases at V and 5 bases at J; junction bases unmatched: 3. The CDR3 extends over 12 amino acids. The CDR3 DNA follows: TGTGCCAGCACCCGGACAGGGTATGGCTACACCTTC. The encoded protein is CASTRTGYGYTF.

The chain recombines TRBV13 with TRBJ2-4; the match to TRBD1 covers 9 bases. V was clipped by 5 bases and J by 7 bases; unmatched bases: 12. CDR3 length: 16 residues. Germline V gene sequence: CDR1 PRHDT, CDR2 FYEKMQ (reference sequence). As DNA, the CDR3 is TGTGCCAGCAGCCCCCTCATGACAGGGGGGGGGAACATTCAGTACTTC. Translating it yields CASSPLMTGGGNIQYF. Together with reference TRBV13 and TRBJ2-4, the CDR3 gives the full variable domain: AAGVIQSPRHLIKEKRETATLKCYPIPRHDTVYWYQQGPGQDPQFLISFYEKMQSDKGSIPDRFSAQQFSDYHSELNMSSLELGDSALYFCASSPLMTGGGNIQYFGAGTRLSVL.

The chain uses TRBV18 and TRBJ2-7; perhaps TRBD2 as D (6 bases). This CDR3 is built from 12 residues. Germline CDR1 and CDR2: KGHSH and LQKENI. The ends were cut back, 1 base at V and 7 bases at J, with 8 bases in the middle. DNA for the CDR3: TGTGCCAGCTCACCACAGGGGAGGGAGCAGTACGTC. Translation gives CASSPQGREQYV.

This clone was observed a few times. This chain joins TRBV14 and TRBJ2-7; the D gene is possibly TRBD1 (5 bases). The ends were cut back, 1 base at V and 5 bases at J, with 15 bases in the middle. This CDR3 spans 15 amino acids. Germline values: CDR1 SGHDN, CDR2 FVKESK. The CDR3 coding sequence is TGTGCCAGCAGCCAAGTTAGGGGCTTCGTCCACGAGCAGTACTTC. Protein sequence: CASSQVRGFVHEQYF.

This chain uses TRBV12-2 with TRBJ2-7; no DNA check was done on the table's D call, TRBD1. TRBV12-2 counts as a pseudogene. The CDR3 is 18 residues long. The CDR3 DNA is TGTGCAAGTCGCTTAGAGGGACGAAAGACAGGGAGCTCCTACGAGCAGTACTTC. Its translation: CASRLEGRKTGSSYEQYF.

V gene TRBV5-6 combines with J gene TRBJ2-7; 8 bases agree with TRBD2. The CDR3 length is 14 residues. CDR1 and CDR2 (germline): SGHDT, YYEEEE. After removal of 1 base from V and 3 bases from J, the junction contained 3 bases not matched to a gene. The CDR3 DNA follows: TGTGCCAGCAGCTTGATCGGGACTAGCTACGAGCAGTACGTC. It is translated as CASSLIGTSYEQYV.

The chain carries TRBV6-1 and TRBJ2-4; D gene uncertain. This CDR3 region has 15 residues. Germline V lookup: CDR1 MNHNS, CDR2 SASEGT. Trimming pared 2 bases from V and 3 bases from J, leaving 11 bases between. The CDR3 loop is CASSEPRLGKNIQYF. The CDR3 DNA reads TGTGCCAGCAGTGAACCCAGGTTGGGCAAAAACATTCAGTACTTC.

This rearrangement joins TRBV18 to TRBJ1-5; D might be TRBD1 (6 bases). The ends were cut back, 2 bases at V and 7 bases at J, with 15 bases in the middle. Germline V gene lookup returns CDR1 KGHSH and CDR2 LQKENI. This CDR3 contains 15 residues. The CDR3 sequence: CASSPAGAGQQPQHF. The DNA for the CDR3 is TGTGCCAGCTCACCAGCGGGGGCAGGACAACAGCCCCAGCATTTT.

The rearrangement uses TRBV7-2 and TRBJ1-2, with 7 bases identical to TRBD1. Germline lookup yields CDR1 SGHTA and CDR2 FQGNSA. This CDR3 is built from 14 residues. J gave up 2 bases and V 3 bases, and 3 bases lay outside the gene matches. CDR3 bases: TGTGCCAGCAGCTTGCCGGGACAGAACTATGGCTACACCTTC. Protein: CASSLPGQNYGYTF.

This rearrangement joins TRBV7-9 to TRBJ1-2; 8 bases match TRBD1. This CDR3 spans 15 amino acids. V gave up 5 bases and J gave up 3 bases; unmatched junction bases: 8. Germline V gives CDR1 SEHNR, CDR2 FQNEAQ (reference sequence). Here the CDR3 reads CASSVQGASYYGYTF. The CDR3 DNA is TGTGCCAGCAGCGTCCAGGGGGCTTCTTACTATGGCTACACCTTC.

The chain is built from TRBV6-2 or TRBV6-3 and TRBJ1-1; 8 bases line up with TRBD1. V lost 0 bases to trimming and J lost 4 bases; unmatched junction nucleotides: 7. Germline V gene sequence: CDR1 MNHEY, CDR2 SVGEGT. CDR3 length: 16 amino acids. The CDR3 DNA reads as TGTGCCAGCAGTTACTCGGCAGGGGGCTTGGGCACTGAAGCTTTCTTT. It specifies CASSYSAGGLGTEAFF.

The chain combines TRBV2 with TRBJ1-2; 10 nucleotides line up with TRBD1. Germline V gene lookup returns CDR1 SNHLY and CDR2 FYNNEI. Trimming at V came to 7 bases and at J to 8 bases, leaving 13 bases not matched to a gene. The CDR3 loop spans 15 amino acids. CDR3 DNA: TGTGCCAGCACCGTTTCGACGGGACAGGGGCGCGGCTACACCTTC. Translating it yields CASTVSTGQGRGYTF.

Notes on this clone: The sample contains more than one DNA sequence encoding this CDR3. V is TRBV5-1 and J is TRBJ2-1; TRBD1 might be the D (6 bases). The CDR3 is 15 amino acids. V lost 2 bases and J lost 4, with 13 bases in between. Germline CDR1 is SGHRS and CDR2 is YFSETQ. For the CDR3, the DNA is TGCGCCAGCAGCTTCCGGGACACCTCGTACAATGAGCAGTTCTTC. It codes for CASSFRDTSYNEQFF.

The chain combines TRBV7-9 with TRBJ2-5; D is possibly TRBD2 (5 bases). Germline CDR1 SEHNR, CDR2 FQNEAQ (reference sequence). CDR3 size: 14 residues. V was pared by 3 bases and J by 0 bases, with 8 bases between. CDR3 sequence reads: CASSFLRDQETQYF. CDR3 bases: TGTGCCAGCAGCTTTCTGCGGGACCAAGAGACCCAGTACTTC.

Remarks on this clone: This sample includes further DNA sequences coding for the same CDR3. The rearrangement uses TRBV28 and TRBJ1-5, with TRBD1 matching 9 bases. Germline trimming cut 5 bases from V and 1 base from J; bases unmatched to any gene: 3. Germline V gives CDR1 MDHEN, CDR2 SYDVKM. CDR3 size: 15 residues. The CDR3 DNA reads TGTGCCAGCAGTGGGACAGGGCCGAGCAATCAGCCCCAGCATTTT. Translated, it gives CASSGTGPSNQPQHF. Complete variable domain (other parts from reference TRBV28 and TRBJ1-5): DVKVTQSSRYLVKRTGEKVFLECVQDMDHENMFWYRQDPGLGLRLIYFSYDVKMKEKGDIPEGYSVSREKKERFSLILESASTNQTSMYLCASSGTGPSNQPQHFGDGTRLSIL.

The chain joins TRBV27 to TRBJ1-2; TRBD1 agrees at 7 bases. Trimming at V came to 5 bases and at J to 3 bases, leaving 15 bases not matched to a gene. Germline V CDR1 and CDR2: MNHEY, SMNVEV (reference sequence). The CDR3 spans 17 residues. The CDR3 bases are TGTGCCAGCAGTCTACGACCGACAGGGTATTACTACTATGGCTACACCTTC. Its protein product is CASSLRPTGYYYYGYTF.

The chain uses TRBV4-3 and TRBJ1-1; the match to TRBD1 covers 7 bases. The germline CDR1 and CDR2 sequences are LGHNA and YSLEER. The trim removed 4 bases at V and 3 bases at J, leaving 5 bases unmatched. CDR3 length equals 14 residues. Here the CDR3 DNA reads TGCGCCAGCAGCCCATTCCAGGGGGACACTGAAGCTTTCTTT. It translates to CASSPFQGDTEAFF.

The CDR3, as DNA: TGTGCCAGCAGCTTAACTAGCGGGGGAGATTTTGAGCAGTTCTTC. This translates into CASSLTSGGDFEQFF. The chain has TRBV11-3 and TRBJ2-1, with 11 positions matching TRBD2. Trimming cost V 2 bases and J 9 bases; bases outside gene matches: 6. CDR3 length: 15 residues. From germline, CDR1 is SGHNT and CDR2 YENEEA.

The chain links TRBV9 to TRBJ2-5; 8 nucleotides line up with TRBD2. Losses at the gene ends were 4 bases for V and 2 bases for J; bases not matched to a gene: 4. The germline V gene has CDR1 SGDLS and CDR2 YYNGEE. The CDR3 loop spans 14 amino acids. The CDR3 region is CASSLGTSQETQYF. DNA for the CDR3: TGTGCCAGCAGCCTCGGGACTAGTCAAGAGACCCAGTACTTC.

This clone was observed a handful of times. The chain carries TRBV30 and TRBJ1-6, with D perhaps matching TRBD1 (5 bases). The CDR3 is 15 residues long. V lost 2 bases and J 9 bases, leaving 17 bases between the germline ends. Germline V gene data show CDR1 as GTSNPN and CDR2 as SVGIG (reference sequence). Here the CDR3 DNA reads TGTGCCTGGAGTCCTTTGACAGCCGGGAGTTCACCCCTCCACTTT. This codes for CAWSPLTAGSSPLHF. Full variable domain (rest looked up from reference TRBV30 and TRBJ1-6): SQTIHQWPATLVQPVGSPLSLECTVEGTSNPNLYWYRQAAGRGLQLLFYSVGIGQISSEVPQNLSASRPQDRQFILSSKKLLLSDSGFYLCAWSPLTAGSSPLHFGNGTRLTVT.

The chain couples TRBV15 to TRBJ1-3; 7 nucleotides align to TRBD1. The length of the CDR3 is 15 residues. V dropped 3 bases and J dropped 4; count of bases not matched to a gene: 6. Germline V gives CDR1 LNHNV, CDR2 YYDKDF (reference sequence). CDR3 coding DNA: TGTGCCACCAGCAGCCACAGGGGAACGGGAAACACCATATATTTT. Protein sequence: CATSSHRGTGNTIYF.